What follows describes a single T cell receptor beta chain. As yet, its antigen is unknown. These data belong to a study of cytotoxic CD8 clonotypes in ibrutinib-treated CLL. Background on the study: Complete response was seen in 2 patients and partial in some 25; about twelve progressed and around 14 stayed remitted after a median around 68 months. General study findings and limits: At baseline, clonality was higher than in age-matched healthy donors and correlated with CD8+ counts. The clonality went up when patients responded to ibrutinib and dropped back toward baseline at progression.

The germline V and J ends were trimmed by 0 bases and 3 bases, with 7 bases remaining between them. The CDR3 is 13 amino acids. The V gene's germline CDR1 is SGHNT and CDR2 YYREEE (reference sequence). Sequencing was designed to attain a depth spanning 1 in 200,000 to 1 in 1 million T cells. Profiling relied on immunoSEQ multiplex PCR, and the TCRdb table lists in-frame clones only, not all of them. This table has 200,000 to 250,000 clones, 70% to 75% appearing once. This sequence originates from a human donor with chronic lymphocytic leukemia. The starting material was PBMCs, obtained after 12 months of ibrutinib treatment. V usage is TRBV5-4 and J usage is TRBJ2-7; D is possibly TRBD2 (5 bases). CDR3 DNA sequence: TGTGCCAGCAGCTTGGGCGGGTACTACGAGCAGTACTTC. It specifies CASSLGGYYEQYF.